The sequence of this T cell receptor beta chain was determined in a study of shared clonotypes between healthy human individuals (dated by TCRdb to the early 2020s). Some background on the complete study: A couple of women and a few men aged 18 to 49 years were included in the cohort. For each donor, CD4 naive and CD4 memory were each given three plates, CD8 naive was given two plates, and CD8 memory was given one plate. To estimate repertoire size and how much clonotype sharing occurs between individuals, the study deeply sequenced the blood TCR repertoires of roughly 5 healthy adults. Different laboratories and diverse techniques were used to prepare libraries and sequence TCR repertoires, to increase sequencing depth and limit assay-specific biases. Between about 0.85 and 9.5 billion PBMCs per donor were obtained by leukapheresis.

For the CD8 naive samples, CD45RO-negative cells were positively selected for CCR7, yielding a CD45RA+CCR7+ population from which TemRA cells were excluded. The donors were healthy, HIV-negative adults who had no recently reported acute infections or vaccinations. Every donor was a Caucasian adult living in Nashville, Tennessee, USA. Blood was obtained by leukapheresis, after which PBMCs were separated by Ficoll-Histopaque density gradient centrifugation and cryopreserved in liquid nitrogen vapor phase. Purity and quantity of every magnetically sorted T cell population were checked by analytical flow cytometry. Genomic DNA was isolated from every sorted fraction and measured by UV absorbance on a Nanodrop 2000c. At the junction V is shortened by 5 bases and J by 1 base, with 9 bases in between. CDR1 and CDR2 are read off the germline V gene (reference sequence) as LNHDA and SQIVND. The CDR3 has 14 amino acids, counting the end cysteine and phenylalanine. CDR3 DNA only is kept here, 42 bases in frame from base 1.

Only a few counts were recorded for this clone. Its cognate antigen has yet to be identified. A much more abundant neighbour one base away suggests this may be a read error. TCR CDR3 regions were amplified from genomic DNA by multiplex PCR using the deep immunoSEQ assay. Genomic DNA extracted from each cell subset was distributed evenly over all wells of several immunoSEQ 96-well plates, and each plate served as one replicate. Each replicate PCR for sorted subsets received about 210 ng genomic DNA, equal to roughly 30,000 T cell genomes. Purified libraries were quantified with a Qubit 3.0 fluorometer, sized on a Bioanalyzer 2100, and re-quantified with the KAPA Library Quantification kit. Every immunoSEQ 96-well plate was sequenced on a separate single-read 150-cycle Illumina NextSeq 550 flow cell. Per the original workflow: Because only junctional sequences without quality scores were contained in the immunoSEQ output, filtering matching that applied to full-length reads could not be performed. Sequences were annotated with PyIR, a Python wrapper for IgBLAST v1.9, and V/J genes and CDR3 were assigned using IMGT germline references. Any read was removed if the V/J assignment was weak (E-value above 1e-6), the CDR3 was missing, or the read contained stop codons, out-of-frame junctions, or ambiguous translated residues. V3J clonotypes were defined as sequences sharing the same inferred V gene, J gene, and CDR3 amino acid sequence. The percentage overlap between two repertoires was calculated by dividing the number of shared unique clonotypes by the size of the smaller repertoire. Richness of each repertoire was evaluated using RTK rarefaction, the Chao1 estimator, and Recon v2.1 estimates of unobserved clonotypes. OLGA was used to compute generation probabilities for all TCRbeta clonotypes that the gDNA method yielded from a handful of donors. Sourced from immuneACCESS, this table was stored by TCRdb with only in-frame sequences that have V and J called. A share of the clones is absent; for the studies checked, an unresolved V gene accounts for under half, and the remainder has no known explanation. V and J calls and clone size are copied from that table; D and trimming were computed from the DNA. The sample contains about 2.1 million clones, roughly 93% of them found a single time. Together, the top ten hold roughly 1.7% of the sample.

Overall study results and their limits: Naive subsets generally had larger estimated clonotype richness than memory subsets. Across four donors, roughly 5.4% of naive CD4, roughly 3.4% of naive CD8, 2.3% of memory CD4, and under 0.45% of memory CD8 clonotypes were shared. Because the study included a small number of donors, the genetic and exposure-history diversity represented was limited. Compared with non-shared clonotypes, the clonotypes found in all four sorted-subset donors had higher generation probabilities. Even with the large sequencing depth, rarefaction of the sorted-subset datasets indicated that sequencing was incomplete. Sampling was restricted to blood, and TCR repertoires in tissues likely differ from the TCR repertoires found in blood. Pairwise subsampling led to the expectation that sequencing depth would affect the degree of clonotype sharing among donors.

The receptor chain draws on TRBV19 and TRBJ1-5; tentative D gene TRBD1, with 5 bases matching. The source material was naive CD8+ T cells from PBMCs. Sample cell subset or site, as interpreted from the label and publication: CD45RA+CCR7+. The receptor's source is a young man in good health. Some clones in this sample may be carry-over from other donors' samples. In nucleotides, the sequence is TGTGCCAGTAGTCTCCGGGACAGCAATCAGCCCCAGCATTTT. The encoded protein is CASSLRDSNQPQHF.